These T cell receptor beta chains were read from a single sample in a study of T cell repertoires in cytomegalovirus infection. MiXCR was run by TCRdb on the reads, yielding one entry per CDR3 protein. The data show some 500,000 distinct CDR3 sequences, almost 40% seen once. Antigens for these TCRs are unknown. The specimen was cultured PBMCs, collected from culture after CMV antigen stimulation. The receptors derive from a human donor in good health (CMV status not recorded). Some clones in this sample may be carry-over from other donors' samples. Each CDR3 is given with its conserved first and last residue.

v_gene: TRBV7-6; j_gene: TRBJ2-1; CDR3aa: CASSSKPNNEQFF
v_gene: TRBV7-6; j_gene: TRBJ1-6; CDR3aa: CASSSNSSPLHF
v_gene: TRBV5-1; j_gene: TRBJ2-1; CDR3aa: CASSPTSGGGKYNEQFF
v_gene: TRBV7-2; j_gene: TRBJ2-7; CDR3aa: CASSRGGGWISYEQYF
v_gene: TRBV6-6; j_gene: TRBJ1-5; CDR3aa: CASRETGSSNQPQHF
v_gene: TRBV28; j_gene: TRBJ2-5; CDR3aa: CASRLGLQGETQYF
v_gene: TRBV7-2; j_gene: TRBJ2-6; CDR3aa: CASSPQTGAGANVLTF
v_gene: TRBV5-4; j_gene: TRBJ1-4; CDR3aa: CASSVGQGGNEKLFF
v_gene: TRBV6-6; j_gene: TRBJ2-7; CDR3aa: CASSYSPGSEQYF
v_gene: TRBV18; j_gene: TRBJ1-1; CDR3aa: CASYSVQVTEAFF
v_gene: TRBV7-2; j_gene: TRBJ2-1; CDR3aa: CASSLGRLAGGARQFF
v_gene: TRBV7-9; j_gene: TRBJ2-1; CDR3aa: CASSLIAPYNEQFF
v_gene: TRBV12-3/TRBV12-4; j_gene: TRBJ2-5; CDR3aa: CASTSAAPGTQYF
v_gene: TRBV15; j_gene: TRBJ1-1; CDR3aa: CATSPELRAEAFF
v_gene: TRBV12-3/TRBV12-4; j_gene: TRBJ2-3; CDR3aa: CASSLQPGGGTDTQYF
v_gene: TRBV18; j_gene: TRBJ2-1; CDR3aa: CASSLGQGVRDEQFF
v_gene: TRBV4-3; j_gene: TRBJ2-1; CDR3aa: CASSQDWDEQFF
v_gene: TRBV7-9; j_gene: TRBJ2-4; CDR3aa: CASSTGGRFQYF
v_gene: TRBV20-1; j_gene: TRBJ1-1; CDR3aa: CSARTGLTEAFF
v_gene: TRBV25-1; j_gene: TRBJ2-1; CDR3aa: CASSWFGSSYNEQFF
v_gene: TRBV2; j_gene: TRBJ1-1; CDR3aa: CASTLDGENTEAFF
v_gene: TRBV3-1; j_gene: TRBJ1-4; CDR3aa: CASSHVFPPEKLFF
v_gene: TRBV7-6; j_gene: TRBJ2-7; CDR3aa: CASSLARGGNEQYF
v_gene: TRBV6-1; j_gene: TRBJ2-3; CDR3aa: CASSEGGLSTDTQYF
v_gene: TRBV6-1; j_gene: TRBJ2-4; CDR3aa: CASSGPANIQYF
v_gene: TRBV7-9; j_gene: TRBJ2-7; CDR3aa: CASSFRGGTDEQYF
v_gene: TRBV7-9; j_gene: TRBJ2-7; CDR3aa: CASSVGSLGYEQYF
v_gene: TRBV6-2/TRBV6-3; j_gene: TRBJ2-1; CDR3aa: CASSRNFNEQFF
v_gene: TRBV28; j_gene: TRBJ2-5; CDR3aa: CASSLEIAGGQETQYF
v_gene: TRBV29-1; j_gene: TRBJ1-5; CDR3aa: CSAKVGGSPQHF
v_gene: TRBV6-6; j_gene: TRBJ1-1; CDR3aa: CASTQQMNTEAFF
v_gene: TRBV7-9; j_gene: TRBJ2-3; CDR3aa: CASSLQGPYDTQYF
v_gene: TRBV19; j_gene: TRBJ1-1; CDR3aa: CASSIALLNTEAFF
v_gene: TRBV6-1; j_gene: TRBJ2-2; CDR3aa: CASSEGDSWIGGELFF
v_gene: TRBV6-2/TRBV6-3; j_gene: TRBJ2-2; CDR3aa: CATRPLGLANTGELFF
v_gene: TRBV12-3/TRBV12-4; j_gene: TRBJ1-2; CDR3aa: CASSADRGHGYTF
v_gene: TRBV7-6; j_gene: TRBJ2-2; CDR3aa: CASSLRGSELFF
v_gene: TRBV6-1; j_gene: TRBJ2-7; CDR3aa: CASSLTNSYEQYF
v_gene: TRBV20-1; j_gene: TRBJ1-3; CDR3aa: CSAPGAGGNTIYF
v_gene: TRBV12-3/TRBV12-4; j_gene: TRBJ1-1; CDR3aa: CASSSLGGHTEAFF
v_gene: TRBV6-5; j_gene: TRBJ1-1; CDR3aa: CASSYSFGSGGTEAFF
v_gene: TRBV3-1; j_gene: TRBJ2-7; CDR3aa: CASSQRGRASHEQYF
v_gene: TRBV6-5; j_gene: TRBJ1-4; CDR3aa: CASSYRSRPSEKLFF
v_gene: TRBV19; j_gene: TRBJ2-7; CDR3aa: CASSEQGPTYEQYF
v_gene: TRBV7-9; j_gene: TRBJ2-3; CDR3aa: CASSLASSGDTQYF
v_gene: TRBV6-6; j_gene: TRBJ2-7; CDR3aa: CASTYGGEQYF
v_gene: TRBV20-1; j_gene: TRBJ1-1; CDR3aa: CSASRRNMNTEAFF
v_gene: TRBV7-6; j_gene: TRBJ2-1; CDR3aa: CASSLAARTSSYNEQFF
v_gene: TRBV18; j_gene: TRBJ2-7; CDR3aa: CASSPMGTIAYEQYF
v_gene: TRBV6-1; j_gene: TRBJ1-5; CDR3aa: CASSEGAGGQPQHF
v_gene: TRBV5-4; j_gene: TRBJ1-1; CDR3aa: CASSLTGAMNTEAFF
v_gene: TRBV4-1; j_gene: TRBJ2-3; CDR3aa: CASSQDRLAGWDTQYF
v_gene: TRBV20-1; j_gene: TRBJ1-2; CDR3aa: CSARDTETIANYGYTF
v_gene: TRBV3-1; j_gene: TRBJ2-5; CDR3aa: CASSQIQDQETQYF